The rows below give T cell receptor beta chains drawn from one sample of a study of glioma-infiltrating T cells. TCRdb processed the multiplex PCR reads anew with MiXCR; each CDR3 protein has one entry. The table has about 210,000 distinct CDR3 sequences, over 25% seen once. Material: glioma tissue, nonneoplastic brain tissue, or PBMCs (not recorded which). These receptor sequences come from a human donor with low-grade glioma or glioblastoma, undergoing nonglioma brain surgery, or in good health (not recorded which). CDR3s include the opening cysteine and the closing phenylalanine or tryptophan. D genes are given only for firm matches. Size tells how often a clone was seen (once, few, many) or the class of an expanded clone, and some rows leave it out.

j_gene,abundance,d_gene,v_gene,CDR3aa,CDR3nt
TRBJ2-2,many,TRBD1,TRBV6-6,CASSYLLGQGAGELFF,TGTGCCAGCAGTTACCTTCTGGGACAGGGGGCCGGGGAGCTGTTTTTT
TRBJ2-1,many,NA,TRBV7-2,CASSLSGTASYNEQFF,TGTGCCAGCAGCTTATCGGGGACTGCCTCCTACAATGAGCAGTTCTTC
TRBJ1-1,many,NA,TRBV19,CASSRRTNTEAFF,TGTGCCAGTAGCAGAAGAACAAACACTGAAGCTTTCTTT
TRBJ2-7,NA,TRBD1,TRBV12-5,CASGLRTGEQYF,TGTGCTAGTGGTCTCCGGACAGGCGAGCAGTACTTC
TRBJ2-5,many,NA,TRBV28,CASSAPQTQTQYF,TGTGCCAGCAGTGCCCCCCAGACCCAAACCCAGTACTTC
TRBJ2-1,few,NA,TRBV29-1,CSVAGWRNSYNEQFF,TGCAGCGTTGCCGGGTGGAGGAACTCCTACAATGAGCAGTTCTTC
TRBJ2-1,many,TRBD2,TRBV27,CASSRLGTSGNNEQFF,TGTGCCAGCAGCCGGTTAGGGACTAGCGGGAACAATGAGCAGTTCTTC
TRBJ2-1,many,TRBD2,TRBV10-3,CAVGLAGSNEQFF,TGTGCCGTCGGACTAGCGGGATCCAATGAGCAGTTCTTC
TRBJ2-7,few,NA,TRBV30,CAWSVAGGGYEQYF,TGTGCCTGGAGTGTGGCCGGAGGAGGCTACGAGCAGTACTTC
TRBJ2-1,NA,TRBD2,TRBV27,CVSSYSTSGNNEQFF,TGTGTTAGCAGTTACTCGACTAGCGGAAACAATGAGCAGTTCTTC
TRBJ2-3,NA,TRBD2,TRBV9,CASSVLAGADTQYF,TGTGCCAGCAGCGTACTAGCGGGAGCCGATACGCAGTATTTT
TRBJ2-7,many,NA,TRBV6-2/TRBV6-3,CASTTELYEQYF,TGTGCCAGCACGACAGAGCTCTACGAGCAGTACTTC
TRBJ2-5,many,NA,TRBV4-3,CASSQDRTAQETQYF,TGCGCCAGCAGCCAAGATAGGACAGCGCAAGAGACCCAGTACTTC
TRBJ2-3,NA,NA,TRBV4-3,CASSQEAGTVTDTQYF,TGCGCCAGCAGCCAAGAGGCAGGGACGGTGACAGATACGCAGTATTTT
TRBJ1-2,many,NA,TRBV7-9,CASSPELRGYTF,TGTGCCAGCAGCCCCGAACTGAGAGGCTACACCTTC
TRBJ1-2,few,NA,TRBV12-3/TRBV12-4,CASSFGRSGYTF,TGTGCCAGCAGTTTCGGGCGAAGTGGCTACACCTTC
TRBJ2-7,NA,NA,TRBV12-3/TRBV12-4,CASSFSGGGEQYF,TGTGCCAGCAGTTTCTCAGGAGGGGGCGAGCAGTACTTC
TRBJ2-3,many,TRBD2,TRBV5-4,CASSLDTTSASDTQYF,TGTGCCAGCAGCTTGGATACGACTAGCGCCTCAGATACGCAGTATTTT
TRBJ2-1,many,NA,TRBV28,CASYSQGRHNEQFF,TGTGCCAGCTATTCACAGGGGAGGCACAATGAGCAGTTCTTC
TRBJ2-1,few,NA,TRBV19,CASLGGSYNEQFF,TGTGCCAGTTTAGGGGGCTCCTACAATGAGCAGTTCTTC
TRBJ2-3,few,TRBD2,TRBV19,CASSRLAGSQDTQYF,TGTGCCAGTAGTAGACTAGCGGGGTCCCAGGATACGCAGTATTTT
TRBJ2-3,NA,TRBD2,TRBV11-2,CASLWGGTDTQYF,TGTGCCAGCTTATGGGGGGGTACAGATACGCAGTATTTT
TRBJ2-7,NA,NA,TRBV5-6,CASSGISYEQYF,TGTGCCAGCAGCGGGATATCCTACGAGCAGTACTTC